This T cell receptor beta chain was recorded in a study of identical twins. TCRdb itself ran the 5' RACE reads through MiXCR, one entry per CDR3 protein. Among approximately 670,000 distinct CDR3 sequences, approximately 6.1% were seen once, and the ten largest hold 1.5% to 2%. This clonotype was detected many times. The CDR3 runs to 18 residues. With 4 bases clipped from V and 2 bases from J, the junction kept 15 bases outside the gene matches. CDR1 and CDR2 from the germline V gene are SGHDT and YYEEEE. This receptor was identified in a man between 18 and 29 years old in good health. The source material was naive T cells sorted from blood. The chain uses TRBV5-6 and TRBJ2-5, with 9 bases identical to TRBD2. The CDR3 loop is CASSPGVHSGRRQETQYF. CDR3 nucleotides: TGTGCCAGCAGCCCGGGGGTCCATAGCGGGAGAAGGCAAGAGACCCAGTACTTC.